These 29 T cell receptor beta chains came from one sample sequenced in a study of blood T cells in healthy people across ages. Then a second PCR, running roughly 7 to 11 cycles, was carried out with a sample-barcoded 5' primer and a J-beta primer mix. TCRdb processed the 5' RACE reads anew with MiXCR; each CDR3 protein has one entry. The sample yields about 1,600,000 distinct CDR3 sequences, 42% seen once. Sequencing was carried out using blood. Receptors were obtained from a woman under 30 in good health.

In regard to this clonotype: This may be a read error, as it is one base from a much larger clone. In DNA form, the CDR3 reads TGTGCCAGCACCCGGGACCTAGCGGGAAACAAGGAGCAGTTCTTC. This encodes CASTRDLAGNKEQFF. The chain employs TRBV7-2 and TRBJ2-1, with 9 positions matching TRBD2. The germline V gene has CDR1 SGHTA and CDR2 FQGNSA. CDR3 length: 15 amino acids.

V gene TRBV29-1 combines with J gene TRBJ2-2; possible D gene TRBD1, 6 bases. Germline CDR1 is SQVTM and CDR2 is ANQGSEA. Trimming cost V 7 bases and J 0 bases, with 18 bases left between them. The CDR3 contains 16 residues. The chain's CDR3 is CSAKTGTQANTGELFF. The CDR3 DNA follows: TGCAGCGCAAAGACTGGGACACAAGCGAACACCGGGGAGCTGTTTTTT.

The rearrangement joins TRBV14 to TRBJ2-2; D is possibly TRBD1 or TRBD2 (5 bases each). Germline CDR1 SGHDN, CDR2 FVKESK. The ends were cut back, 4 bases at V and 6 bases at J, with 9 bases in the middle. The CDR3 length is 13 residues. CDR3 residues: CASSPWDAGELFF. In DNA form, the CDR3 reads TGTGCCAGCAGCCCCTGGGACGCCGGGGAGCTGTTTTTT.

V gene TRBV10-3 combines with J gene TRBJ1-2; a weak D match, TRBD1 (6 bases). Trimming left V 8 bases short and J 0 bases short, with 13 bases between. Per the germline V gene, CDR1 is ENHRY and CDR2 is SYGVKD. This CDR3 spans 14 amino acids. The DNA for the CDR3 is TGTGCCATCGCCGAGGGGGGGGCTAACTATGGCTACACCTTC. Residues: CAIAEGGANYGYTF.

This clonotype has at least ten counts. No DNA is shown, since the ends of the CDR3 on it are uncertain; the CDR3 is the one TCRdb lists. V gene TRBV28 combines with J gene TRBJ2-5; no check of the table's D call, TRBD1, against the DNA was made. Germline CDR1 and CDR2: MDHEN and SYDVKM. A total of 14 residues make up the CDR3, ends included. CDR3 in amino acids: CASSSSAGVETQYF.

This chain joins TRBV5-6 and TRBJ2-1; 8 nucleotides align to TRBD2. The junction had 6 bases not matched to a gene; V was cut back by 6 bases and J by 7 bases. The CDR3 has 13 amino acids. In germline, CDR1 is SGHDT, CDR2 YYEEEE. For the CDR3, the DNA is TGTGCCAGCAAGGGACTAGATTATAATGAGCAGTTCTTC. Its protein is CASKGLDYNEQFF.

The chain combines TRBV5-1 with TRBJ1-1, with a weak D call TRBD1 (5 bases). Germline V gives CDR1 SGHRS, CDR2 YFSETQ. This CDR3 spans 14 amino acids. V was trimmed by 2 bases and J by 2 bases, leaving 10 bases between them. The CDR3 sequence is CASSFQGINTEAFF. In nucleotides, the CDR3 is TGCGCCAGCAGCTTCCAGGGTATCAACACTGAAGCTTTCTTT.

The chain couples TRBV10-2 to TRBJ1-4, with D uncertain. The CDR3 contains 13 residues. V dropped 7 bases and J dropped 0 bases, with 6 bases sitting between them. Germline V gene sequence: CDR1 WSHSY, CDR2 SAAADI. CDR3 in amino acids: CASTHATNEKLFF. DNA for the CDR3: TGCGCCAGCACTCACGCAACTAATGAAAAACTGTTTTTT.

This clonotype turned up a few times. One junction end does not reproduce the germline sequence, and a read error may be involved. J is TRBJ2-3 and V is TRBV12-3 or TRBV12-4; 15 bases line up with TRBD2. This CDR3 has 15 residues. CDR3 region: CASSLGTSGRMAQYF. CDR3 sequence (DNA): TGTGCCAGCAGCTTAGGGACTAGCGGGAGGATGGCGCAGTATTTT.

This sequence joins TRBV4-2 and TRBJ2-5; D is ambiguous. The J call is in doubt because the DNA end fits TRBJ2-7 better. The CDR3 sequence is 15 residues long. The germline CDR1 and CDR2 sequences are LGHNA and YNFKEQ. The CDR3 DNA is TGTGCCAGCAGCCCCACCCTGGGCGAGAACGACGAGCAGTACTTC. It codes for CASSPTLGENDEQYF.

Comments on this clonotype: A much bigger clone sits one base away, suggesting this may be a read error. The chain employs TRBV12-3 or TRBV12-4 and TRBJ2-3, with 7 nucleotides matching TRBD2. The CDR3 is made up of 14 amino acids. CDR3 DNA sequence: TGTGCCAGCGGTTTTGCGGGAGGCACAGATACGCAGTATTTT. Its translation: CASGFAGGTDTQYF.

The chain has TRBV29-1 and TRBJ2-1; D uncertain. CDR1 is SQVTM, CDR2 ANQGSEA, per germline. This CDR3 comprises 9 residues. The CDR3 protein is CAQYNEQFF. CDR3 nucleotides: TGCGCGCAGTACAATGAGCAGTTCTTC.

This sequence joins TRBV27 and TRBJ2-4; 7 nucleotides align to TRBD2. TRBJ2-7 matches the DNA end more closely, so the J call is doubtful. CDR1 is MNHEY and CDR2 is SMNVEV in the germline V gene (reference sequence). This CDR3 contains 16 residues. The CDR3 sequence is CASSLSRVASGYEQYF. In DNA, the CDR3 is TGTGCCAGCAGTTTATCAAGGGTGGCTAGCGGTTACGAGCAGTACTTC.

This clonotype occurred once. One junction end does not reproduce the germline sequence, and a read error may be involved. The chain couples TRBV4-2 to TRBJ2-1; 11 nucleotides line up with TRBD2. Germline CDR1 is LGHNA and CDR2 is YNFKEQ. The CDR3 is 17 amino acids. The CDR3 reads CASSQELLAGAYNEQLF. The CDR3, as DNA: TGTGCCAGCAGCCAAGAGTTACTAGCGGGGGCCTACAATGAGCAGTTATTC.

This clonotype was counted a few times. V and J are TRBV7-6 and TRBJ2-7, with 11 positions matching TRBD2. CDR1 SGHVS and CDR2 FNYEAQ come from the germline V gene. J was trimmed by 3 bases and V by 1 base; bases with no gene match: 11. The CDR3 runs 18 residues. This CDR3 is CASSLGPRQTSGNYEQYF. The CDR3 nucleotides read TGTGCCAGCAGCTTAGGGCCGAGACAGACTAGCGGGAACTACGAGCAGTACTTC.

As for this clonotype: Since a much larger clone is just one base distant, this may be a read error. This chain uses TRBV29-1 with TRBJ2-7, with D tentatively TRBD1 (6 bases). The V and J ends lost 7 bases and 0 bases respectively, with 13 bases between them. Per the germline V gene, CDR1 is SQVTM and CDR2 is ANQGSEA. The CDR3 contains 13 residues. CDR3 sequence: CSGVGTLSYEQYF. CDR3 in DNA: TGCAGCGGGGTCGGGACACTCTCCTACGAGCAGTACTTC.

The genes are TRBV5-6 and TRBJ1-4; 9 bases line up with TRBD1. The V gene end was trimmed by 4 bases and the J gene end by 6 bases; junction bases not matched to a gene: 7. Germline V lookup: CDR1 SGHDT, CDR2 YYEEEE. This CDR3 has 15 residues. Here the CDR3 DNA reads TGTGCCAGCAGCGGACTTTGGACAGGGGATGAAAAACTGTTTTTT. Protein product: CASSGLWTGDEKLFF.

The sample holds a few counts of this clonotype. V and J are TRBV10-2 and TRBJ2-1; D could derive from TRBD1 or TRBD2 (5 bases each). CDR1 WSHSY and CDR2 SAAADI come from the germline V gene. V shed 4 bases and J shed 6 bases, with 16 bases lying between them. This CDR3 is 15 amino acids long. In DNA form, the CDR3 reads TGCGCCAGCAGTGGGGGACGGGATCTACGCAATGAGCAGTTCTTC. Its translation is CASSGGRDLRNEQFF.

The chain is built from TRBV20-1 and TRBJ2-1; 11 bases are a match to TRBD2. V shed 0 bases, J shed 8 bases, and the junction held 12 bases outside the gene matches. The CDR3 is made up of 17 amino acids. From germline, CDR1 is DFQATT and CDR2 SNEGSKA (reference sequence). The CDR3 bases are TGCAGTGCTAGAGATTTGCAACTAGCGGGAGTAGTCTATGAGCAGTTCTTC. It translates to CSARDLQLAGVVYEQFF.

This rearrangement joins TRBV7-2 to TRBJ2-1, with D hard to call. Trimming pared 2 bases from V and 1 base from J, leaving 12 bases between. Per germline, CDR1 SGHTA and CDR2 FQGNSA. This CDR3 region has 16 residues. CDR3 nucleotide sequence: TGTGCCAGCAGCTTACGTAGGGCCGGGTCCTACAATGAGCAGTTCTTC. This codes for CASSLRRAGSYNEQFF.

This clonotype was counted between two and nine times. The genes are TRBV28 and TRBJ2-3, with 7 nucleotides matching TRBD2. The V segment lost 3 bases and the J segment 6 bases; nucleotides outside the gene matches: 6. Germline-derived CDR1 and CDR2 are MDHEN and SYDVKM. The CDR3 covers 14 residues. CDR3 coding DNA: TGTGCCAGCAGTTTTCGCGGGGGTAGGGATACGCAGTATTTT. Amino acid sequence: CASSFRGGRDTQYF.

The CDR3 loop is CASSLWRSNYGYTF. CDR3 DNA: TGTGCCAGCAGCTTGTGGAGATCTAACTATGGCTACACCTTC. This chain joins TRBV5-8 and TRBJ1-2; no reliable D call. Germline V gene data show CDR1 as SGHTS and CDR2 as YDEGEE. CDR3 length equals 14 residues. V was clipped by 1 base and J by 0 bases, with 7 bases between them.

J is TRBJ1-1 and V is TRBV7-2; maybe TRBD1 (6 bases). Trimming pared 0 bases from V and 6 bases from J, leaving 17 bases between. Per germline, CDR1 SGHTA and CDR2 FQGNSA. This CDR3 has 16 residues. The DNA for the CDR3 is TGTGCCAGCAGCTTAGCGGGGGACATCCTGGGTGCTGAAGCTTTCTTT. It translates to CASSLAGDILGAEAFF.

The chain employs TRBV2 and TRBJ1-5; the match to TRBD1 covers 9 bases. The CDR3 length is 18 residues. Per germline, CDR1 SNHLY and CDR2 FYNNEI. With 6 bases clipped from V and 6 bases from J, the junction kept 18 bases outside the gene matches. The CDR3: CASRKGQGSFKAGQPQHF. As DNA, the CDR3 is TGTGCCAGCAGGAAAGGACAGGGGTCGTTTAAGGCGGGTCAGCCCCAGCATTTT.

This clonotype was counted a few times. The genes are TRBV10-1 and TRBJ2-2; D not resolved. The CDR3 sequence is 16 residues long. Trimming cost V 4 bases and J 0 bases, with 12 bases left between them. Germline V gene lookup returns CDR1 WNHNN and CDR2 SYGVQD (reference sequence). CDR3: CASSGQTAPNTGELFF. The CDR3 DNA is TGCGCCAGCAGTGGCCAAACAGCCCCGAACACCGGGGAGCTGTTTTTT.

The V and J genes are TRBV12-5 and TRBJ2-5; TRBD2 matches 7 bases. The V and J ends lost 1 base and 3 bases, in that order; junction bases with no gene match: 11. This CDR3 contains 17 residues. CDR1 is LGHNT and CDR2 is FRNRAP in the germline V gene. The CDR3 DNA reads as TGTGCTAGTGGTTTGGACATCGGGAGGATTGGGGAAGAGACCCAGTACTTC. Translating it yields CASGLDIGRIGEETQYF.

The chain couples TRBV7-9 to TRBJ1-2; possibly TRBD1 for D (5 bases). The germline V gene encodes CDR1 SEHNR and CDR2 FQNEAQ (reference sequence). The CDR3 sequence is 15 residues long. V was trimmed by 5 bases and J by 3 bases, leaving 16 bases between them. The CDR3 loop is CASSLPTVFDYGYTF. CDR3 in DNA: TGTGCCAGCAGCCTACCGACAGTTTTTGACTATGGCTACACCTTC.

CDR3 bases: TGCAGTGCTAGTGACGGGACTAGCGGGCCCCGTCAGACCCAGTACTTC. Protein product: CSASDGTSGPRQTQYF. The chain recombines TRBV20-1 with TRBJ2-5, with 12 positions matching TRBD2. The junction had 11 bases not matched to a gene; V was cut back by 3 bases and J by 6 bases. The CDR3 is made up of 16 amino acids. The germline V gene encodes CDR1 DFQATT and CDR2 SNEGSKA (reference sequence).

V gene TRBV12-3 or TRBV12-4 combines with J gene TRBJ2-2; D remains ambiguous. The CDR3 length is 12 residues. V was clipped by 3 bases and J by 6 bases, with 5 bases between them. The CDR3: CASSLPPGELFF. In nucleotides, the CDR3 is TGTGCCAGCAGTTTGCCCCCCGGGGAGCTGTTTTTT.